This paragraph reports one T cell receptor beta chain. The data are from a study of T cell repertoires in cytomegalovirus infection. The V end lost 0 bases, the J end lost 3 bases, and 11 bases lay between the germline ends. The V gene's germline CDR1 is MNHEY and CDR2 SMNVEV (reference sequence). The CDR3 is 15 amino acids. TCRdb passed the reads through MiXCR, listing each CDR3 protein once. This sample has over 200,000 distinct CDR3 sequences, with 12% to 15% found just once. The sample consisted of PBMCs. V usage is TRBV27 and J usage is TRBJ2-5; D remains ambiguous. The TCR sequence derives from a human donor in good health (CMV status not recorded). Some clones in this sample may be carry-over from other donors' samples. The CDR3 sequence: CASSLSPGLEETQYF. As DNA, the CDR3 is TGTGCCAGCAGTTTATCACCGGGCCTGGAAGAGACCCAGTACTTC.